This entry lists 7 T cell receptor beta chains sequenced from one sample in a study of radiotherapy plus CTLA-4 blockade in lung cancer. TCRdb's copy holds only in-frame clones and misses some; the assay was immunoSEQ multiplex PCR. The sample lists about 120,000 clones, more than 80% seen once, with 5.5% to 8.5% in the top ten. Material: peripheral blood, obtained from a patient treated with radiotherapy plus ipilimumab. All receptors derive from a human donor with non-small cell lung cancer that progressed on radiotherapy plus ipilimumab.

This rearrangement joins TRBV7-3 to TRBJ2-6, with D perhaps matching TRBD1 (5 bases). CDR3 length: 16 amino acids. V was trimmed by 3 bases and J by 0 bases, leaving 9 bases between them. The germline gives CDR1 SGHTA, CDR2 FQGTGA. CDR3 DNA: TGTGCCAGCAGCTTCCCAGGGCACTCTGGGGCCAACGTCCTGACTTTC. It yields the protein CASSFPGHSGANVLTF.

Only a few counts were recorded for this clone. The chain couples TRBV27 to TRBJ2-3; D not certain. V shed 1 base and J shed 1 base, with 3 bases lying between them. The CDR3 contains 13 residues. Per germline, CDR1 MNHEY and CDR2 SMNVEV (reference sequence). In DNA, the CDR3 is TGTGCCAGCAGTTTATGGGGCACAGATACGCAGTATTTT. It codes for CASSLWGTDTQYF.

This chain joins TRBV5-8 and TRBJ2-3; TRBD2 aligns across 10 bases. V was pared by 3 bases and J by 2 bases, with 3 bases of the junction left unmatched. The germline CDR1 and CDR2 sequences are SGHTS and YDEGEE. This CDR3 has 15 residues. CDR3 residues: CASSSGLAVTDTQYF. CDR3 in DNA: TGTGCCAGCAGCTCCGGACTAGCGGTCACAGATACGCAGTATTTT.

In its sample, this clone was seen a few times. The rearrangement joins TRBV6-1 to TRBJ2-1; TRBD2 is a possible D gene (6 bases). Deletions cut 4 bases from V and 5 bases from J, with 9 bases between. The CDR3 covers 13 residues. Looked up from germline, CDR1 is MNHNS and CDR2 is SASEGT. This chain's CDR3 is CASSGGLHNEQFF. As DNA, the CDR3 is TGTGCCAGCAGTGGGGGACTCCACAATGAGCAGTTCTTC.

The chain combines TRBV11-3 with TRBJ2-1; 9 bases align to TRBD2. Germline values: CDR1 SGHNT, CDR2 YENEEA. The CDR3 spans 13 residues. V shed 4 bases, J shed 7 bases, and the junction held 2 bases outside the gene matches. CDR3 amino acids: CASSSSGRNEQFF. CDR3 nucleotides: TGTGCCAGCAGCTCAAGCGGGAGGAATGAGCAGTTCTTC.

The rearrangement uses TRBV23-1 and TRBJ1-1; TRBD1 aligns across 9 bases. TRBV23-1 is flagged as an ORF with uncertain function. The CDR3 contains 15 residues. V lost 1 base and J lost 4; bases outside the gene matches: 4. CDR3 region: CASSQWDREGTEAFF. CDR3 coding DNA: TGCGCCAGCAGTCAATGGGACAGGGAAGGCACTGAAGCTTTCTTT.

The chain links TRBV15 to TRBJ1-1; tentative D call: TRBD1 (5 bases). CDR3 length equals 12 residues. Trimming took off 4 bases at V and 12 bases at J, with 15 bases between the two ends. Germline CDR1 and CDR2: LNHNV and YYDKDF (reference sequence). CDR3 residues: CATSNRERGSFF. CDR3 in DNA: TGTGCCACCAGCAACAGAGAGCGGGGGTCTTTCTTT. Combining the CDR3 with reference TRBV15 and TRBJ1-1 gives the whole variable domain DAMVIQNPRYQVTQFGKPVTLSCSQTLNHNVMYWYQQKSSQAPKLLFHYYDKDFNNEADTPDNFQSRRPNTSFCFLDIRSPGLGDTAMYLCATSNRERGSFFGQGTRLTVV.